These 9 T cell receptor beta chains were sequenced from one sample in a study of blood T cell repertoires in COVID-19. Clones were read by immunoSEQ multiplex PCR, and TCRdb kept only the in-frame ones, dropping some. This table has 250,000 to 350,000 clones, approximately 83% appearing once. Sequencing input: PBMCs or T cells enriched from blood (not recorded which). These receptors all stem from a woman aged 25 to 45 who had recovered from COVID-19.

This clone has a handful of counts. The CDR3 is CASGGQLPSGNTIYF. Written as DNA, the CDR3 is TGTGCCAGCGGAGGGCAGCTACCCTCTGGAAACACCATATATTTT. The chain has TRBV11-2 and TRBJ1-3; the D is unclear. CDR3 length: 15 amino acids. V lost 8 bases and J lost 0, with 14 bases in between. Per the germline V gene, CDR1 is SGHAT and CDR2 is FQNNGV.

V and J are TRBV5-1 and TRBJ2-1; 11 bases line up with TRBD2. V was clipped by 0 bases and J by 4 bases; unmatched bases: 6. The V gene's germline CDR1 is SGHRS and CDR2 YFSETQ. The CDR3 runs to 17 residues. CDR3 residues: CASSLGTSGRPYNEQFF. DNA of the CDR3: TGCGCCAGCAGCTTGGGAACTAGCGGGAGACCTTACAATGAGCAGTTCTTC.

This chain connects TRBV7-9 to TRBJ1-3, with unresolved D. The CDR3 loop spans 19 amino acids. With 5 bases removed from V and 0 bases from J, the gap between germline ends came to 23 bases. Germline CDR1 SEHNR, CDR2 FQNEAQ (reference sequence). DNA of the CDR3: TGTGCCAGCAGCCCCCTCGGGTACGGTGACTTAAGCTCTGGAAACACCATATATTTT. The encoded protein is CASSPLGYGDLSSGNTIYF.

This chain joins TRBV28 and TRBJ1-6, with TRBD1 as a possible D gene (6 bases). CDR3 length equals 15 residues. Per germline, CDR1 MDHEN and CDR2 SYDVKM. Between the trimmed V and J ends, which lost 6 bases and 2 bases, there was a span of 11 bases. The CDR3 is CASSSTGTYNSPLHF. In DNA form, the CDR3 reads TGTGCCAGCAGCTCCACAGGGACCTATAATTCACCCCTCCACTTT. The full variable domain, with the rest looked up from reference TRBV28 and TRBJ1-6, is DVKVTQSSRYLVKRTGEKVFLECVQDMDHENMFWYRQDPGLGLRLIYFSYDVKMKEKGDIPEGYSVSREKKERFSLILESASTNQTSMYLCASSSTGTYNSPLHFGNGTRLTVT.

The chain uses TRBV27 and TRBJ1-3; 10 positions agree with TRBD1. The V gene end was trimmed by 5 bases and the J gene end by 4 bases; junction bases not matched to a gene: 8. The CDR3 loop spans 16 amino acids. Germline CDR1 and CDR2: MNHEY and SMNVEV (reference sequence). This chain's CDR3 is CASSPRTGGLGNTIYF. The DNA for the CDR3 is TGTGCCAGCAGTCCAAGGACAGGGGGGCTCGGAAACACCATATATTTT.

The genes are TRBV28 and TRBJ2-1, with 11 nucleotides matching TRBD2. Germline V gene sequence: CDR1 MDHEN, CDR2 SYDVKM. The CDR3 runs 16 residues. The J segment lost 8 bases and the V segment lost 3 bases, leaving 9 bases of the junction unmatched. The DNA for the CDR3 is TGTGCCAGCAGTTTGTTAGTAACTAGCGGGAGCTATGAGCAGTTCTTC. This sequence encodes CASSLLVTSGSYEQFF.

The J gene is TRBJ1-1, the V gene TRBV28; no reliable D call. Trimming left V 8 bases short and J 3 bases short, with 10 bases between. Germline V gene lookup returns CDR1 MDHEN and CDR2 SYDVKM. The CDR3 has 12 amino acids. The chain's CDR3 is CASLSGDTEAFF. CDR3 nucleotides: TGTGCCAGCTTATCCGGGGACACTGAAGCTTTCTTT.

The chain recombines TRBV18 with TRBJ1-5, with a tentative D call TRBD1 (5 bases). The CDR3 runs to 16 residues. Germline V lookup: CDR1 KGHSH, CDR2 LQKENI. Trimming took off 2 bases at V and 5 bases at J, with 16 bases between the two ends. In DNA form, the CDR3 reads TGTGCCAGCTCACCATCCACGGGGCCGGGAGATCAGCCCCAGCATTTT. Translation gives CASSPSTGPGDQPQHF.

V gene TRBV20-1 combines with J gene TRBJ2-4; D unresolved. CDR3 length equals 11 residues. The V gene lost 6 bases and the J gene lost 4 bases, with 7 bases spanning the gap. CDR1 is DFQATT and CDR2 is SNEGSKA in the germline V gene (reference sequence). The CDR3 loop reads CSATQKNIQYF. Written as DNA, the CDR3 is TGCAGTGCGACACAAAAAAACATTCAGTACTTC.